This T cell receptor beta chain came from a study of beta chain features in type 1 diabetes. Study summary: The number of sorted cells examined across all samples was around 110 million.

Stem cell-like memory, regulatory, central memory and naive CD4+ cells were sorted via CD45RO/CCR7/CD25/CD127/CD95/CD27. Over 95% purity was reached by all sorted populations. Reverse transcription of all isolated RNA meant that expressed TCRB transcripts were sequenced. Here immunoSEQ multiplex PCR was the method, and the copy in TCRdb shows in-frame clones only, minus some. The sample holds 240,000 or so clones, approximately 14% seen once. A remark on this clone: What it recognizes is unknown.

The V and J ends lost 7 bases and 7 bases, in that order; junction bases with no gene match: 6. Germline V lookup: CDR1 SNHLY, CDR2 FYNNEI. The CDR3 has 13 amino acids. Study-wide results and limits: TCRB repertoires of naive, central memory and Treg cells appeared more similar among patients than among healthy donors. For Type 1 diabetes patients, all four CD4+ subsets carried TCRB CDR3s that were moderately but significantly shorter.

The chain employs TRBV2 and TRBJ2-1; 8 bases map to TRBD1. This receptor was identified in a man aged 25-40 years with type 1 diabetes. The sequencing sample was made of naive CD4+ T cells from blood. The chain's CDR3 is CASKGQGANEQFF. The CDR3 DNA is TGTGCCAGCAAGGGGCAGGGGGCAAATGAGCAGTTCTTC.